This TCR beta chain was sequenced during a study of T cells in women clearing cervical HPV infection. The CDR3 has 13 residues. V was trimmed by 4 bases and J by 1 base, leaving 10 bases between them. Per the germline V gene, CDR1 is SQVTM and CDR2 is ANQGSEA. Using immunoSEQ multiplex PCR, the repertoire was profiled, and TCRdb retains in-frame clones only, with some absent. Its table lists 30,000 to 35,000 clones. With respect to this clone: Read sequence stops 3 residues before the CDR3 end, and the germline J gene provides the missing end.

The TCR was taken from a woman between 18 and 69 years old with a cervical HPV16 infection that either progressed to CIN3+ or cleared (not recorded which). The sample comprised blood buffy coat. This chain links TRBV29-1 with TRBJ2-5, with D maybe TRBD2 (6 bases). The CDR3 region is CSVVRDFQETQYF. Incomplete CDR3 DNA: TGCAGCGTTGTCCGGGACTTCCAAGAGACC.